This TCR beta chain was sequenced in a study of control samples from healthy donors and cancer patients. Assay used: immunoSEQ multiplex PCR; TCRdb lists only in-frame clones, some missing. Among about 130,000 clones listed, roughly 92% were seen once. The sample comprised PBMCs. The TCR originated in an older man with head and neck cancer.

The CDR3 is CASSFRTLPIYEQYF. Here the CDR3 DNA reads TGTGCCAGCAGCTTCCGTACCCTCCCTATCTACGAGCAGTACTTC. J is TRBJ2-7 and V is TRBV5-6; D remains unclear. The CDR3 consists of 15 residues. The V gene lost 2 bases and the J gene lost 3 bases, with 15 bases spanning the gap. CDR1 is SGHDT and CDR2 is YYEEEE in the germline V gene.